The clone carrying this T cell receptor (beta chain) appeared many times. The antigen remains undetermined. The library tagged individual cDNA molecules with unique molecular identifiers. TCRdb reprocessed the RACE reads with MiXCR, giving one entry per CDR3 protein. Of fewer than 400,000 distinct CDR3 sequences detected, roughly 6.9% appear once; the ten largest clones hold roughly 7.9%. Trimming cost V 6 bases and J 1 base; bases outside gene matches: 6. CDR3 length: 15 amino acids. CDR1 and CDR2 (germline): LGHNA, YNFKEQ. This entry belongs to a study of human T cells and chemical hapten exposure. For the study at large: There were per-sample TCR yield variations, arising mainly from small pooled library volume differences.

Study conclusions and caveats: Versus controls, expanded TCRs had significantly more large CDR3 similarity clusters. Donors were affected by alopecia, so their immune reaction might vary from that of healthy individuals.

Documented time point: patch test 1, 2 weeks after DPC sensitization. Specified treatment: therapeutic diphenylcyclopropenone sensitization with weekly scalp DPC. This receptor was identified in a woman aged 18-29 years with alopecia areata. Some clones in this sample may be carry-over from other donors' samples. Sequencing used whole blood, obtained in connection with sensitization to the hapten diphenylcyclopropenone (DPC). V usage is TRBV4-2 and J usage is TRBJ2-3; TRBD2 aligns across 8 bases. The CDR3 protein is CASSSSGERTDTQYF. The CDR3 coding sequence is TGTGCCAGCAGTAGTAGCGGGGAACGCACAGATACGCAGTATTTT.